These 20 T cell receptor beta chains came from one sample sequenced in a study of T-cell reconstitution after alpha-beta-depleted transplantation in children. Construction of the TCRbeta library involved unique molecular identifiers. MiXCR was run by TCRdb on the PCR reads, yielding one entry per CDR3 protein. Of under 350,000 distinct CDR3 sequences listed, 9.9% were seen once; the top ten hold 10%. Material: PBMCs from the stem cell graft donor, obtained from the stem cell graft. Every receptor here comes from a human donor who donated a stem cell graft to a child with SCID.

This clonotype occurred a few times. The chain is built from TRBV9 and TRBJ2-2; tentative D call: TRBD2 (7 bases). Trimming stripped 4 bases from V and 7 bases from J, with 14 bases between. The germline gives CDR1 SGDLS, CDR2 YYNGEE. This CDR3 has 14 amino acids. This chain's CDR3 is CASSIRGAVGELFF. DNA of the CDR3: TGTGCCAGCAGCATCCGGGGGGCCGTCGGGGAGCTGTTTTTT.

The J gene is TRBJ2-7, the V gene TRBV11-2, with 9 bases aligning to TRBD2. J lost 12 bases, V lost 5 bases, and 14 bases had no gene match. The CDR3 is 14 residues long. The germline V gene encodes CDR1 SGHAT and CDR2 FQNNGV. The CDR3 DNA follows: TGTGCCAGCAGCCCAGTATCCGGGACTAGCCGCCGGTACTTC. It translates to CASSPVSGTSRRYF.

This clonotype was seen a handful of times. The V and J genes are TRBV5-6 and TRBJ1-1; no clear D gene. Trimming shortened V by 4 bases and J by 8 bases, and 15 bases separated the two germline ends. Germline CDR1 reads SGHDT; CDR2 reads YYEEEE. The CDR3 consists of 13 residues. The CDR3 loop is CASSKDQRTEAFF. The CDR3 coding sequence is TGTGCCAGCAGCAAAGACCAACGAACAGAAGCTTTCTTT.

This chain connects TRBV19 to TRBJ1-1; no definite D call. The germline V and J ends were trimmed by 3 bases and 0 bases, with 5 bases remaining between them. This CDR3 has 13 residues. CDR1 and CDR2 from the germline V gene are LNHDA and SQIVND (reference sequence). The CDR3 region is CASSIAVNTEAFF. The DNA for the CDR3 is TGTGCCAGTAGTATTGCAGTGAACACTGAAGCTTTCTTT.

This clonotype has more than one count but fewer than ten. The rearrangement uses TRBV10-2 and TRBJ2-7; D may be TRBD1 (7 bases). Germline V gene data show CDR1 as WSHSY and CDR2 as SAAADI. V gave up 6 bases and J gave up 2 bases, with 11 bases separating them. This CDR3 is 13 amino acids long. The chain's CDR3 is CASSAGGPYEQYF. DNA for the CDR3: TGCGCCAGCAGCGCAGGGGGGCCCTACGAGCAGTACTTC.

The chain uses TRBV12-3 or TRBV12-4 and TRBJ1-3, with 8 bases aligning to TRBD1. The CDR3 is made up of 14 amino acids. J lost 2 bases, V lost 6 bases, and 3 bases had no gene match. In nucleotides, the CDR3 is TGTGCCAGCAGAGACAGGGGTCCTGGAAACACCATATATTTT. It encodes CASRDRGPGNTIYF.

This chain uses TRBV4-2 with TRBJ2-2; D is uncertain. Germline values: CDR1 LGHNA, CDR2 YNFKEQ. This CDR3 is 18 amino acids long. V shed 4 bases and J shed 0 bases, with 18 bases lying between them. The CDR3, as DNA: TGTGCCAGCAGCCCACGATTCATCATGAGCGCGAACACCGGGGAGCTGTTTTTT. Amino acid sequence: CASSPRFIMSANTGELFF.

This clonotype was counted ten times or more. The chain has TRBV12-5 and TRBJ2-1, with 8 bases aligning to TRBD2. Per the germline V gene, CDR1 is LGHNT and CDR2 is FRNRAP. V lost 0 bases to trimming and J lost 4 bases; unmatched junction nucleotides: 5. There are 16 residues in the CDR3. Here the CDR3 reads CASGLVGGGVYNEQFF. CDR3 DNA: TGTGCTAGTGGTTTGGTCGGGGGGGGGGTGTACAATGAGCAGTTCTTC.

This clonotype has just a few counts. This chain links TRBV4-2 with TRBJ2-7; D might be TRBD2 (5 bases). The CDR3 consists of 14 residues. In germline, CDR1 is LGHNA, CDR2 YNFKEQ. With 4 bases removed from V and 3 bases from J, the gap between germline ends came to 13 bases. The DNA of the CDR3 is TGTGCCAGCAGCCCCTTGATGGGGAGCTACGAGCAGTACTTC. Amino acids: CASSPLMGSYEQYF.

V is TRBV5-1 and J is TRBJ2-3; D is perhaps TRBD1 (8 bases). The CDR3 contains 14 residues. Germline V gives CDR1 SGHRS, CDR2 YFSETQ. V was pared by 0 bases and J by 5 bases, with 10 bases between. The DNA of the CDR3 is TGCGCCAGCAGCTTGGACAGGGGGGGAGATACGCAGTATTTT. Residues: CASSLDRGGDTQYF.

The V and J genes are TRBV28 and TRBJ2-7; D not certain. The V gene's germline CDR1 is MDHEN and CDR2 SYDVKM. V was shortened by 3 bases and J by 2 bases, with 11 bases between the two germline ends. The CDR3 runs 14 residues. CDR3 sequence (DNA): TGTGCCAGCAGTTTCTCCGAAACACCCTACGAGCAGTACTTC. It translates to CASSFSETPYEQYF.

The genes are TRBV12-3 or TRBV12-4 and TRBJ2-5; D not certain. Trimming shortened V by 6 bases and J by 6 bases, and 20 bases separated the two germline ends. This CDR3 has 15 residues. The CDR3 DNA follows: TGTGCCAGCAGATTACAAGTCTTCCCTGGGAAGACCCAGTACTTC. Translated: CASRLQVFPGKTQYF.

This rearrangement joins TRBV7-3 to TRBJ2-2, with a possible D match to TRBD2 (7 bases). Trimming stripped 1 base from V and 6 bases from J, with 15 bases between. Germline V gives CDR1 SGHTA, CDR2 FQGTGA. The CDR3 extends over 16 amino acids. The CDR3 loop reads CASSLKGGARPGELFF. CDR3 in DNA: TGTGCCAGCAGCTTAAAGGGGGGGGCCCGACCCGGGGAGCTGTTTTTT.

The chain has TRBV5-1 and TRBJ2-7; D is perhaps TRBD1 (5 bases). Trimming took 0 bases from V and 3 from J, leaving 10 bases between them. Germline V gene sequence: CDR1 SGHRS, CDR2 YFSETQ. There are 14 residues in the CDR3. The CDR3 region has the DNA TGCGCCAGCAGCTTGGCCAGGGCCGACTACGAGCAGTACTTC. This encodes CASSLARADYEQYF.

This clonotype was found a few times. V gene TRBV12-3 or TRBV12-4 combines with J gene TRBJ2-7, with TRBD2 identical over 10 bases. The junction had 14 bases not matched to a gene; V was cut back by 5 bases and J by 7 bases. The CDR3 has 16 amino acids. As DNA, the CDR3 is TGTGCCAGCAGTACTAGCGGGGCGCTCAACGCAGGGGAGCAGTACTTC. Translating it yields CASSTSGALNAGEQYF.

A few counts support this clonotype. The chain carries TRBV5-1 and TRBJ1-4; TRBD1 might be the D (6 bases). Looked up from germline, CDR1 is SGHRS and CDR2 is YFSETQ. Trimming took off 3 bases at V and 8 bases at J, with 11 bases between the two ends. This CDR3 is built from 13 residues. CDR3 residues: CASSSAGQEKLFF. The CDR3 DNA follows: TGCGCCAGCAGCTCTGCGGGACAAGAAAAACTGTTTTTT. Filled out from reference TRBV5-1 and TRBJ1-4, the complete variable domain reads KAGVTQTPRYLIKTRGQQVTLSCSPISGHRSVSWYQQTPGQGLQFLFEYFSETQRNKGNFPGRFSGRQFSNSRSEMNVSTLELGDSALYLCASSSAGQEKLFFGSGTQLSVL.

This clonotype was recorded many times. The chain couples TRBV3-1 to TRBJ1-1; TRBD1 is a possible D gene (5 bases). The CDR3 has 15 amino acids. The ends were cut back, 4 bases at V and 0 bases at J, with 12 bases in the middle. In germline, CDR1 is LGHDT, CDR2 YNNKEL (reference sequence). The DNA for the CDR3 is TGTGCCAGCAGCCCCGATGGGGGAATGAACACTGAAGCTTTCTTT. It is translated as CASSPDGGMNTEAFF.

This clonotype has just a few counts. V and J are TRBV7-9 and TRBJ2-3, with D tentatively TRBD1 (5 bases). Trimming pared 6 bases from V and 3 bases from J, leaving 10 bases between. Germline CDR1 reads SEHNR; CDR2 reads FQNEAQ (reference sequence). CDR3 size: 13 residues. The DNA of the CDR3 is TGTGCCAGCAGGGACATGTCAACAGATACGCAGTATTTT. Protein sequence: CASRDMSTDTQYF.

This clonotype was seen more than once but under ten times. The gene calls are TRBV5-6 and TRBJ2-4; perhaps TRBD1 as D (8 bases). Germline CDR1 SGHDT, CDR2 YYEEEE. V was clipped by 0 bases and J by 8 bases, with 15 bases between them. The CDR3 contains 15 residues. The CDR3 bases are TGTGCCAGCAGCTTGGAGCGGGGACAGGTAGACATTCAGTACTTC. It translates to CASSLERGQVDIQYF.

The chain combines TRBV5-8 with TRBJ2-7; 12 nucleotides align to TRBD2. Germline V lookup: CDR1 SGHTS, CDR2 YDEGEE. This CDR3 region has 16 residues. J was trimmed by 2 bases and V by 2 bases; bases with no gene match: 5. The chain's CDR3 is CASSLGGLAGTYEQYF. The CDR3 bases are TGTGCCAGCAGCTTAGGCGGACTAGCGGGAACCTACGAGCAGTACTTC. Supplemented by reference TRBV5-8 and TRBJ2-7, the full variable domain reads EAGVTQSPTHLIKTRGQQATLRCSPISGHTSVYWYQQALGLGLQFLLWYDEGEERNRGNFPPRFSGRQFPNYSSELNVNALELEDSALYLCASSLGGLAGTYEQYFGPGTRLTVT.